These 30 T cell receptor beta chains originate from one sample sequenced in a study of T-cell reconstitution after alpha-beta-depleted transplantation in children. Unique molecular identifiers were built into the TCRbeta library. TCRdb ran MiXCR on the PCR reads and lists one entry per CDR3 protein. The sample contains 400,000 to 550,000 distinct CDR3 sequences, approximately 10% of which appear only once. This sample comprised PBMCs, obtained before TCRalphabeta/CD19-depleted stem cell transplant. These receptors all come from a child aged 2-15 years with inherited bone marrow failure, due to receive a stem cell transplant.

Ten or more counts support this clonotype. The chain couples TRBV29-1 to TRBJ2-1; D is perhaps TRBD1 (5 bases). The germline gives CDR1 SQVTM, CDR2 ANQGSEA. Trimming took off 3 bases at V and 9 bases at J, with 6 bases between the two ends. The CDR3 covers 10 residues. CDR3 in amino acids: CSVDRGEQFF. The CDR3 region has the DNA TGCAGCGTTGATAGGGGTGAGCAGTTCTTC.

Turning to this clonotype: This could be a read error, since a much larger clone is one nucleotide away. The chain uses TRBV27 and TRBJ1-1; D is ambiguous. The germline CDR1 and CDR2 sequences are MNHEY and SMNVEV (reference sequence). The CDR3 extends over 15 amino acids. V was pared by 5 bases and J by 3 bases, with 16 bases between. The CDR3 here is CASSVNGLMYTEAFF. The CDR3 DNA reads TGTGCCAGCAGTGTGAACGGATTAATGTACACTGAAGCTTTCTTT.

This clonotype was seen at least ten times. This chain uses TRBV27 with TRBJ2-1; maybe TRBD2 (5 bases). CDR1 MNHEY and CDR2 SMNVEV come from the germline V gene (reference sequence). V lost 6 bases, J lost 0 bases, and 18 bases lay in between. The length of the CDR3 is 17 residues. CDR3 protein: CASRPGLALSSYNEQFF. The CDR3 DNA reads as TGTGCCAGCAGGCCAGGACTCGCCCTTAGCTCCTACAATGAGCAGTTCTTC.

V and J are TRBV10-2 and TRBJ2-1; 10 nucleotides line up with TRBD2. The CDR3 has 13 residues. Germline V gives CDR1 WSHSY, CDR2 SAAADI. After removal of 8 bases from V and 8 bases from J, the junction contained 6 bases not matched to a gene. Here the CDR3 DNA reads TGCGCCAGCGCTAGCGGGAGTCTGTATGAGCAGTTCTTC. This codes for CASASGSLYEQFF.

This clonotype turned up a few times. The chain combines TRBV15 with TRBJ2-1; 14 nucleotides align to TRBD2. The V segment lost 3 bases and the J segment 8 bases; nucleotides outside the gene matches: 3. Germline CDR1 reads LNHNV; CDR2 reads YYDKDF (reference sequence). The CDR3 has 15 residues. Here the CDR3 reads CATSSGTSGSDEQFF. CDR3 DNA sequence: TGTGCCACCAGCAGCGGGACTAGCGGGAGCGATGAGCAGTTCTTC. Complete variable domain (other parts from reference TRBV15 and TRBJ2-1): DAMVIQNPRYQVTQFGKPVTLSCSQTLNHNVMYWYQQKSSQAPKLLFHYYDKDFNNEADTPDNFQSRRPNTSFCFLDIRSPGLGDTAMYLCATSSGTSGSDEQFFGPGTRLTVL.

The chain couples TRBV11-2 to TRBJ2-3, with 12 bases lining up with TRBD2. CDR1 and CDR2 from the germline V gene are SGHAT and FQNNGV. V shed 3 bases and J 2 bases; nucleotides not matched to a gene: 3. The CDR3 is 16 amino acids. CDR3 region: CASSFPSGRATDTQYF. In DNA, the CDR3 is TGTGCCAGCAGCTTCCCTAGCGGGAGGGCCACAGATACGCAGTATTTT.

The genes are TRBV4-3 and TRBJ2-3, with 7 bases lining up with TRBD2. CDR3 size: 16 residues. The J segment lost 2 bases and the V segment lost 4 bases, leaving 9 bases of the junction unmatched. Per the germline V gene, CDR1 is LGHNA and CDR2 is YSLEER. CDR3 protein: CASSRGSSGLTDTQYF. As DNA, the CDR3 is TGCGCCAGCAGCCGGGGGAGTAGCGGGCTCACAGATACGCAGTATTTT.

This clonotype was seen repeatedly, ten times or more. The rearrangement joins TRBV7-8 to TRBJ2-1; maybe TRBD2 (6 bases). Trimming pared 3 bases from V and 10 bases from J, leaving 7 bases between. Germline V lookup: CDR1 SGHVS, CDR2 FQNEAQ. The CDR3 loop spans 11 amino acids. CDR3 sequence reads: CASSFLAEQFF. The CDR3, as DNA: TGTGCCAGCAGCTTTCTAGCGGAGCAGTTCTTC.

This clonotype was observed once. The chain joins TRBV29-1 to TRBJ1-5; TRBD1 aligns across 8 bases. Germline V CDR1 and CDR2: SQVTM, ANQGSEA. The length of the CDR3 is 14 residues. The ends lost 6 bases at V and 1 base at J; junction bases unmatched: 5. CDR3: CSVGNRGSNQPQHF. The CDR3 coding sequence is TGCAGCGTCGGTAACAGGGGGAGCAATCAGCCCCAGCATTTT.

Ten or more counts support this clonotype. The chain is built from TRBV7-2 and TRBJ1-2; D gene uncertain. Trimming left V 0 bases short and J 2 bases short, with 7 bases between. The CDR3 has 14 amino acids. Germline V lookup: CDR1 SGHTA, CDR2 FQGNSA. This CDR3 reads CASSLAPGNYGYTF. CDR3 sequence (DNA): TGTGCCAGCAGCTTAGCGCCGGGGAACTATGGCTACACCTTC.

There are many counts of this clonotype. This chain links TRBV5-1 with TRBJ2-3; 7 bases line up with TRBD2. The germline gives CDR1 SGHRS, CDR2 YFSETQ. The V gene end was trimmed by 4 bases and the J gene end by 0 bases; junction bases not matched to a gene: 11. The CDR3 runs 17 residues. The CDR3 sequence: CASSPNPSGVSTDTQYF. The CDR3 coding sequence is TGCGCCAGCAGCCCTAATCCTAGCGGAGTTAGCACAGATACGCAGTATTTT. Looking up the rest from reference TRBV5-1 and TRBJ2-3 gives the full variable domain: KAGVTQTPRYLIKTRGQQVTLSCSPISGHRSVSWYQQTPGQGLQFLFEYFSETQRNKGNFPGRFSGRQFSNSRSEMNVSTLELGDSALYLCASSPNPSGVSTDTQYFGPGTRLTVL.

The rearrangement joins TRBV6-2 or TRBV6-3 to TRBJ2-7; D is perhaps TRBD2 (5 bases). Trimming cost V 5 bases and J 3 bases, with 11 bases left between them. The germline V gene has CDR1 MNHEY and CDR2 SVGEGT. The CDR3 covers 13 residues. In DNA, the CDR3 is TGTGCCAGCAGTCACGGGGTGCTCTACGAGCAGTACTTC. Amino acids: CASSHGVLYEQYF.

On this clonotype itself: No conserved phenylalanine or tryptophan is present at the end of the CDR3, so a read error is the likely explanation. The chain uses TRBV20-1 and TRBJ2-7; D tentatively fits TRBD1 or TRBD2 (5 bases each). The V and J ends lost 3 bases and 3 bases respectively, with 21 bases between them. This CDR3 has 16 amino acids. The germline V gene encodes CDR1 DFQATT and CDR2 SNEGSKA (reference sequence). CDR3 nucleotide sequence: TGCAGTGCTAGTCGAGGGGTAGGACACCTAGACTACGAGCAGTACTCC. Amino acid sequence: CSASRGVGHLDYEQYS.

The count of this clonotype is one. One base away lies a much larger clone, so this may be a sequencing read error. Without the conserved terminal phenylalanine or tryptophan, this CDR3 likely stems from a read error. The rearrangement joins TRBV3-1 to TRBJ2-1, with 7 bases identical to TRBD2. CDR1 and CDR2 (germline): LGHDT, YNNKEL (reference sequence). The CDR3 is 13 amino acids. V lost 5 bases, J lost 10 bases, and 8 bases stayed unmatched. As DNA, the CDR3 is TGTGCCAGCAGCACCCGATTTAGCGGGGAGCAGTTCTCC. Amino acid sequence: CASSTRFSGEQFS.

This clonotype has more than one count but fewer than ten. The chain links TRBV5-4 to TRBJ2-1; D unclear. The V end lost 1 base, the J end lost 7 bases, and 15 bases lay between the germline ends. Per the germline V gene, CDR1 is SGHNT and CDR2 is YYREEE (reference sequence). The CDR3 has 15 residues. CDR3 in DNA: TGTGCCAGCAGCTTGCCTGAGACCCGGCGGAATGAGCAGTTCTTC. As protein: CASSLPETRRNEQFF.

The sample holds many counts of this clonotype. The genes are TRBV20-1 and TRBJ2-1; the match to TRBD2 covers 7 bases. Germline assignment: CDR1 DFQATT and CDR2 SNEGSKA (reference sequence). The CDR3 loop spans 14 amino acids. V trimming: 4 bases; J trimming: 7 bases; junction bases outside the gene matches: 10. CDR3 nucleotide sequence: TGCAGTGCTAAGAGCGGGAACCAAGGGAATGAGCAGTTCTTC. The encoded protein is CSAKSGNQGNEQFF.

This clonotype was counted at least ten times. The chain carries TRBV4-2 and TRBJ2-3, with 8 bases aligning to TRBD2. This CDR3 has 17 residues. The V segment lost 0 bases and the J segment 2 bases; nucleotides outside the gene matches: 7. CDR1 and CDR2 (germline): LGHNA, YNFKEQ. Here the CDR3 DNA reads TGTGCCAGCAGCCAAGAAGGCCCACTAGCGGCCACAGATACGCAGTATTTT. It codes for CASSQEGPLAATDTQYF.

This clonotype was counted many times. This chain uses TRBV5-4 with TRBJ2-5; no firm D call. Germline assignment: CDR1 SGHNT and CDR2 YYREEE (reference sequence). The V and J ends lost 2 bases and 2 bases respectively, with 7 bases between them. The CDR3 contains 13 residues. The CDR3 loop is CASSFYDQETQYF. The CDR3 nucleotides are TGTGCCAGCAGCTTCTATGATCAAGAGACCCAGTACTTC.

This clonotype was counted ten times or more. This chain joins TRBV7-2 and TRBJ2-3; TRBD2 is a possible D gene (6 bases). Trimming removed 6 bases at V and 3 bases at J, with 16 bases between. CDR1 SGHTA and CDR2 FQGNSA come from the germline V gene. The length of the CDR3 is 15 residues. As DNA, the CDR3 is TGTGCCAGCAGTCCCCAGGCGGGACTTACAGATACGCAGTATTTT. This codes for CASSPQAGLTDTQYF. The whole variable domain, remainder taken from reference TRBV7-2 and TRBJ2-3, is GAGVSQSPSNKVTEKGKDVELRCDPISGHTALYWYRQSLGQGLEFLIYFQGNSAPDKSGLPSDRFSAERTGGSVSTLTIQRTQQEDSAVYLCASSPQAGLTDTQYFGPGTRLTVL.

This clonotype was counted ten times or more. This chain connects TRBV9 to TRBJ2-5; 10 nucleotides agree with TRBD2. Germline V CDR1 and CDR2: SGDLS, YYNGEE. The CDR3 covers 15 residues. V lost 0 bases, J lost 5 bases, and 4 bases stayed unmatched. The CDR3 is CASSVGPAGGETQYF. CDR3 DNA: TGTGCCAGCAGCGTAGGGCCAGCGGGAGGGGAGACCCAGTACTTC.

In regard to this clonotype: Compared with germline, one end of the junction differs, possibly owing to a read error. The gene calls are TRBV20-1 and TRBJ2-5, with TRBD1 matching over 9 bases. Germline CDR1 DFQATT, CDR2 SNEGSKA (reference sequence). The CDR3 totals 15 residues. CDR3 sequence (DNA): TGCTGTGCTAGACGGGACGGGACAGGGCGAGAGACCCAGTACTTC. As protein: CCARRDGTGRETQYF.

This clonotype was seen only a few times. The V and J genes are TRBV4-3 and TRBJ2-5; D is undetermined. V was cut by 4 bases and J by 5 bases, with 17 bases left in between. The CDR3 covers 15 residues. Germline CDR1 and CDR2: LGHNA and YSLEER. The CDR3 here is CASSLPNPGHETQYF. In nucleotides, the CDR3 is TGCGCCAGCAGCCTCCCAAACCCGGGTCACGAGACCCAGTACTTC.

To note about this clonotype: One end of the junction varies from germline; a read error may be responsible. V gene TRBV20-1 combines with J gene TRBJ2-3; TRBD2 agrees at 9 bases. CDR3 size: 16 residues. Germline-derived CDR1 and CDR2 are DFQATT and SNEGSKA (reference sequence). The CDR3 sequence: CCARDPDSGRSDAQYF. The CDR3 DNA reads TGCTGTGCTAGAGATCCTGATAGCGGGAGAAGTGATGCGCAGTATTTT.

This clonotype was counted ten times or more. The rearrangement links TRBV19 to TRBJ2-7; D gene unclear. Germline lookup yields CDR1 LNHDA and CDR2 SQIVND (reference sequence). The ends were cut back, 3 bases at V and 1 base at J, with 10 bases in the middle. The CDR3 covers 14 residues. CDR3 region: CASSMGGWSYEQYF. DNA for the CDR3: TGTGCCAGTAGTATGGGCGGTTGGTCCTACGAGCAGTACTTC.

On this clonotype itself: This may be a read error, as it is one base from a much larger clone. The chain couples TRBV2 to TRBJ2-7; perhaps TRBD1 as D (5 bases). Germline V CDR1 and CDR2: SNHLY, FYNNEI. This CDR3 contains 15 residues. CDR3 in amino acids: CASRLRQGFLYEQNF. The CDR3, as DNA: TGTGCCAGCAGATTAAGGCAGGGTTTCCTCTACGAGCAGAACTTC.

A few counts support this clonotype. This rearrangement joins TRBV6-2 or TRBV6-3 to TRBJ1-1; 9 bases are shared with TRBD1. With V trimmed by 2 bases and J by 4 bases, 5 bases remained unmatched. CDR1 is MNHEY and CDR2 is SVGEGT in the germline V gene. There are 15 residues in the CDR3. CDR3 loop: CASSYPDRGGTEAFF. In DNA form, the CDR3 reads TGTGCCAGCAGTTACCCGGACAGGGGAGGCACTGAAGCTTTCTTT.

Ten or more counts support this clonotype. The rearrangement joins TRBV5-6 to TRBJ1-1; the D gene is possibly TRBD1 (5 bases). The CDR3 is 17 amino acids. Germline assignment: CDR1 SGHDT and CDR2 YYEEEE. V gave up 4 bases and J gave up 2 bases, with 21 bases separating them. As DNA, the CDR3 is TGTGCCAGCAGCGTCGCTCAGGGAAAACAATATAACACTGAAGCTTTCTTT. Translated, it gives CASSVAQGKQYNTEAFF.

The sample holds many counts of this clonotype. The genes are TRBV27 and TRBJ2-7, with D perhaps TRBD2 (5 bases). Germline CDR1 and CDR2: MNHEY and SMNVEV (reference sequence). CDR3 length: 14 amino acids. V lost 7 bases and J lost 4, with 17 bases in between. The CDR3 region has the DNA TGTGCCAGCACTCTCCGGGGATGGGGTTACGAGCAGTACTTC. Amino acid sequence: CASTLRGWGYEQYF.

This clonotype came up a few times. The rearrangement links TRBV29-1 to TRBJ2-1; D gene unclear. Trimming stripped 2 bases from V and 8 bases from J, with 4 bases between. CDR1 and CDR2 (germline): SQVTM, ANQGSEA. The CDR3 extends over 10 amino acids. The CDR3 region has the DNA TGCAGCGTTGAATCCCATGAGCAGTTCTTC. This sequence encodes CSVESHEQFF.

The gene calls are TRBV7-8 and TRBJ1-5, with a possible D match to TRBD1 (6 bases). V was clipped by 1 base and J by 5 bases, with 12 bases between them. Germline V gives CDR1 SGHVS, CDR2 FQNEAQ. This CDR3 has 15 amino acids. The CDR3 here is CASSLGSWGHQPQHF. CDR3 bases: TGTGCCAGCAGCTTAGGGAGCTGGGGGCATCAGCCCCAGCATTTT.